What follows describes a single TCR beta chain. Per the study methods: Scientists estimated how many nucleated cells there were by amplifying reference gene primers. Using immunoSEQ multiplex PCR, the repertoire was profiled, and TCRdb retains in-frame clones only, with some absent. The V and J calls and clone size are taken from that table; D and trimming were inferred from the DNA. The repertoire has a few hundred thousand clones, approximately 89% of them found once; the top ten carry around 9.6%. Germline lookup yields CDR1 SNHLY and CDR2 FYNNEI. This CDR3 has 13 residues. The ends were cut back, 4 bases at V and 4 bases at J, with 10 bases in the middle. Patients of the Seattle cohort, enrolled during active infection, were followed longitudinally. This sample was included in a study of blood T cell repertoires in COVID-19. Study-level background: PBMCs, B-cell-depleted T cells, or T cells provided the cDNA or gDNA that made up the material.

The sequence came from a woman between 70 and 85 years old with COVID-19, enrolled during active disease. This chain connects TRBV2 to TRBJ1-2; D unclear. Sequenced material: peripheral blood. The CDR3 DNA follows: TGTGCCAGCAGTGTTAGAGGTCTCTATGGCTACACCTTC. This translates into CASSVRGLYGYTF.